The 16 T cell receptor beta chains below come from one sample, sequenced in a study of tumor and adjacent non-tumor tissue in lung cancer. TCRbeta libraries were built with three rounds of nested PCR, modified from ARM-PCR. TCRdb re-derived calls from the multiplex PCR reads in MiXCR, one entry per CDR3 protein. In the table there are under 150,000 distinct CDR3 sequences, around 61% of which are singletons. RNA was extracted from bulk tissue without any cell sorting. The source material was lung tumor tissue. These receptors all stem from a man in his 60s with small cell lung cancer.

This clonotype was seen more than once but under ten times. A read error may explain this, as a much larger clone is one base away. The rearrangement joins TRBV11-1 to TRBJ2-1; the match to TRBD1 covers 7 bases. Germline values: CDR1 SGHAT, CDR2 FQDESV (reference sequence). This CDR3 is built from 13 residues. Germline trimming cut 2 bases from V and 9 bases from J; bases unmatched to any gene: 4. CDR3: CASSLQRDSEQFF. Written as DNA, the CDR3 is TGTGCCAGCAGCTTACAAAGGGACAGTGAGCAGTTCTTC. The variable domain in full, with the rest retrieved from reference TRBV11-1 and TRBJ2-1, is EAEVAQSPRYKITEKSQAVAFWCDPISGHATLYWYRQILGQGPELLVQFQDESVVDDSQLPKDRFSAERLKGVDSTLKIQPAELGDSAMYLCASSLQRDSEQFFGPGTRLTVL.

The chain carries TRBV6-5 and TRBJ1-2; TRBD1 matches at 8 bases. Germline trimming cut 5 bases from V and 0 bases from J; bases unmatched to any gene: 11. This CDR3 region has 17 residues. Germline CDR1 reads MNHEY; CDR2 reads SVGAGI. The CDR3 DNA reads as TGTGCCAGCAGTACTCGGACAGGGTCGCGGACTAACTATGGCTACACCTTC. Translation: CASSTRTGSRTNYGYTF.

This clonotype was counted only a few times. The chain uses TRBV6-6 and TRBJ2-3; TRBD1 matches 10 bases. The V segment lost 6 bases and the J segment 6 bases; nucleotides outside the gene matches: 9. CDR3 length: 15 amino acids. Germline assignment: CDR1 MNHNY and CDR2 SVGAGI (reference sequence). CDR3 DNA: TGTGCCAGCAGGTACCGGGACAGGGGACCTGATACGCAGTATTTT. This encodes CASRYRDRGPDTQYF.

This clonotype has only a few counts. A much larger clonotype is one base distant, so this may be a read error. The chain couples TRBV20-1 to TRBJ2-3, with 8 bases identical to TRBD2. The CDR3 runs to 19 residues. The junction had 19 bases not matched to a gene; V was cut back by 1 base and J by 4 bases. Germline-derived CDR1 and CDR2 are DFQATT and SNEGSKA (reference sequence). The DNA of the CDR3 is TGCAGTGCTAGAGCGATTAACGGGAGGGCCGAGGCTCTCCCAGATACGCAGTATTTT. Translated: CSARAINGRAEALPDTQYF.

Regarding this clonotype: Germline is not matched at one junction end, which may reflect a read error. The chain carries TRBV12-3 or TRBV12-4 and TRBJ2-1, with 7 bases fitting TRBD2. The CDR3 has 15 residues. The CDR3 loop is CVSSRSSGYDNEQFF. The CDR3, as DNA: TGTGTCAGCAGTAGATCTAGCGGATATGACAATGAGCAGTTCTTC.

A word on this clonotype: A much larger clone differs by one base, so this may be a read error. V usage is TRBV12-3 or TRBV12-4 and J usage is TRBJ2-5; D assignment may be TRBD1 or TRBD2 (5 bases each). There are 11 residues in the CDR3. The ends were cut back, 5 bases at V and 5 bases at J, with 6 bases in the middle. Here the CDR3 reads CASSGTETQYF. CDR3 coding DNA: TGTGCCAGCAGTGGGACGGAGACCCAGTACTTC.

Turning to this clonotype: This may come from a read error, since a much larger clone is one base off. The rearrangement joins TRBV28 to TRBJ1-2, with 10 bases fitting TRBD1. The CDR3 extends over 14 amino acids. Germline V gene data show CDR1 as MDHEN and CDR2 as SYDVKM. Trimming at V came to 8 bases and at J to 6 bases, leaving 9 bases not matched to a gene. CDR3 sequence: CASGVTGGMDGYTF. The CDR3 nucleotides read TGTGCCAGCGGTGTGACAGGGGGCATGGATGGCTACACCTTC.

This clonotype was recorded at least ten times. The rearrangement joins TRBV20-1 to TRBJ2-7; possibly TRBD2 for D (7 bases). There are 15 residues in the CDR3. Germline loops: CDR1 DFQATT, CDR2 SNEGSKA (reference sequence). V shed 0 bases and J shed 7 bases, with 19 bases lying between them. The CDR3 DNA follows: TGCAGTGCTAGAGATCGCGAGGGGGGGTTGGCTGAGCAGTACTTC. Translating gives CSARDREGGLAEQYF.

Comments on this clonotype: A read error may produce the germline difference seen at one junction end. This sequence joins TRBV5-4 and TRBJ2-4; 10 nucleotides agree with TRBD2. This CDR3 spans 15 amino acids. Looked up from germline, CDR1 is SGHNT and CDR2 is YYREEE (reference sequence). The CDR3 reads CVSSSGRFAKNIQYF. Written as DNA, the CDR3 is TGTGTCAGCAGTAGCGGGAGGTTCGCCAAAAACATTCAGTACTTC.

Many counts were recorded for this clonotype. This rearrangement joins TRBV20-1 to TRBJ2-1; TRBD2 matches at 10 bases. The CDR3 covers 16 residues. J gave up 4 bases and V 0 bases, and 6 bases lay outside the gene matches. The germline CDR1 and CDR2 sequences are DFQATT and SNEGSKA (reference sequence). The CDR3 DNA reads as TGCAGTGCTAGAGATTCGGCTAGCGGGAGATACAATGAGCAGTTCTTC. Protein sequence: CSARDSASGRYNEQFF.

The rearrangement joins TRBV28 to TRBJ1-3; D gene uncertain. Germline V lookup: CDR1 MDHEN, CDR2 SYDVKM. The CDR3 extends over 14 amino acids. The V end was cut by 7 bases, the J end by 0 bases, with 10 bases between. CDR3 amino acids: CASNPVGSGNTIYF. In DNA form, the CDR3 reads TGTGCCAGCAACCCCGTGGGCTCTGGAAACACCATATATTTT.

Notes on this clonotype: At one boundary the junction diverges from the germline segment, which might be a read error. This chain connects TRBV20-1 to TRBJ2-3; 8 bases are shared with TRBD2. CDR1 is DFQATT, CDR2 SNEGSKA, per germline (reference sequence). This CDR3 region has 13 residues. CDR3 loop: CSARAGATDTQYF. DNA of the CDR3: TGCAGTGCGAGAGCGGGGGCCACAGATACGCAGTATTTT.

Worth noting for this clonotype: One end of the junction is discordant with germline, which a read error may explain. The chain combines TRBV20-1 with TRBJ2-3, with TRBD2 matching over 11 bases. Looked up from germline, CDR1 is DFQATT and CDR2 is SNEGSKA (reference sequence). This CDR3 has 18 amino acids. The CDR3 sequence: CNARDTSGRLNKADTQYF. CDR3 DNA sequence: TGCAATGCTAGAGATACTAGCGGGAGATTAAACAAAGCAGATACGCAGTATTTT.

On this clonotype: A read error may produce the germline difference seen at one junction end. V is TRBV11-3 and J is TRBJ2-7, with a possible D match to TRBD1 (6 bases). CDR1 is SGHNT and CDR2 is YENEEA in the germline V gene. The CDR3 runs 14 residues. The DNA of the CDR3 is TGTGCCAGCAGCTCTGACAGGTTTTTCTACGGGCAGTACTTC. Its protein product is CASSSDRFFYGQYF.

The chain combines TRBV6-1 with TRBJ2-7; D not certain. The V and J ends lost 3 bases and 7 bases respectively, with 19 bases between them. The CDR3 is 15 amino acids. Germline V gives CDR1 MNHNS, CDR2 SASEGT. CDR3 coding DNA: TGTGCCAGCAGTGATGCCTGGGCGGCTTCCCGGGAGCAGTACTTC. Its translation is CASSDAWAASREQYF.

This clonotype was observed at least ten times. This rearrangement joins TRBV11-2 to TRBJ2-1; 8 nucleotides align to TRBD2. This CDR3 region has 15 residues. CDR1 and CDR2 (germline): SGHAT, FQNNGV. V dropped 5 bases and J dropped 6; count of bases not matched to a gene: 9. The CDR3 coding sequence is TGTGCCAGCAGCGTTCGAGCGGGAGCTTTCAATGAGCAGTTCTTC. It yields the protein CASSVRAGAFNEQFF.